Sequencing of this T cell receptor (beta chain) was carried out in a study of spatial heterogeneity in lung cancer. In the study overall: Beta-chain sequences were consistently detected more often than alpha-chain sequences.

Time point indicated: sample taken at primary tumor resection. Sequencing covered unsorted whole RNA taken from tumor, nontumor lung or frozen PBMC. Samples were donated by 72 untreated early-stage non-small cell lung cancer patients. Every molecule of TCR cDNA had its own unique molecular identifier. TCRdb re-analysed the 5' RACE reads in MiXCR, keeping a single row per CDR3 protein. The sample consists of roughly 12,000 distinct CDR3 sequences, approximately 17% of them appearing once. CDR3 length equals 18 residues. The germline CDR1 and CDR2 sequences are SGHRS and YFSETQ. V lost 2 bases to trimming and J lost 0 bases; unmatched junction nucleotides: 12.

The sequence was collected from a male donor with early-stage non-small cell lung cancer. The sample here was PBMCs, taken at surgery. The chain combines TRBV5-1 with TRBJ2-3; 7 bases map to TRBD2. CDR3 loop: CASSFNPSGGLSTDTQYF. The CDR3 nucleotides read TGCGCCAGCAGCTTTAATCCTAGCGGAGGACTTAGCACAGATACGCAGTATTTT.